The 18 T cell receptor beta chains given below trace back to one sample, sequenced in a study of human T cells and chemical hapten exposure. MiXCR, applied by TCRdb to the RACE reads, yields one record per CDR3 protein. The table shows 45,000 to 60,000 distinct CDR3 sequences, with around 9.4% occurring only once. The time point denotes: pre-sensitization, week 0. As for treatment: therapeutic diphenylcyclopropenone sensitization with weekly scalp DPC. Sequences were derived from whole blood, sampled in connection with sensitization to the hapten diphenylcyclopropenone (DPC). The receptors here all came from a woman between 40 and 55 years old with alopecia areata. Some clones in this sample may be carry-over from other donors' samples.

This clonotype has just a few counts. The chain links TRBV20-1 to TRBJ1-2, with no clear D. Germline V CDR1 and CDR2: DFQATT, SNEGSKA (reference sequence). The CDR3 is 11 residues long. V was shortened by 6 bases and J by 3 bases, with 8 bases between the two germline ends. Here the CDR3 reads CSARRDYGYTF. The CDR3 DNA is TGCAGTGCGCGAAGGGACTATGGCTACACCTTC.

This clonotype was seen at least ten times. This chain uses TRBV30 with TRBJ2-5, with a tentative D call TRBD2 (5 bases). The CDR3 length is 13 residues. Germline V gene lookup returns CDR1 GTSNPN and CDR2 SVGIG (reference sequence). Trimming left V 1 base short and J 2 bases short, with 8 bases between. The CDR3 region has the DNA TGTGCCTGGAGTGCTGGACTTCAAGAGACCCAGTACTTC. Translation gives CAWSAGLQETQYF.

With regard to this clonotype: A much bigger clone sits one base away, suggesting this may be a read error. CDR3 in amino acids: CASSELSSYNKQFF. The CDR3, as DNA: TGTGCCAGCAGTGAGCTCTCGTCGTACAATAAGCAGTTCTTC. The chain has TRBV2 and TRBJ2-1; D is uncertain. The germline V gene encodes CDR1 SNHLY and CDR2 FYNNEI. CDR3 length: 14 residues.

This clonotype was found a few times. This sequence joins TRBV5-6 and TRBJ1-1; 7 bases line up with TRBD1. Germline CDR1 is SGHDT and CDR2 is YYEEEE. CDR3 length equals 15 residues. J lost 2 bases, V lost 2 bases, and 6 bases had no gene match. Written as DNA, the CDR3 is TGTGCCAGCAGCTTATTCGACAGGGCCAACACTGAAGCTTTCTTT. It specifies CASSLFDRANTEAFF. The complete variable domain, with remaining parts taken from reference TRBV5-6 and TRBJ1-1, reads DAGVTQSPTHLIKTRGQQVTLRCSPKSGHDTVSWYQQALGQGPQFIFQYYEEEERQRGNFPDRFSGHQFPNYSSELNVNALLLGDSALYLCASSLFDRANTEAFFGQGTRLTVV.

At least ten counts were recorded for this clonotype. This chain joins TRBV5-4 and TRBJ2-3; 16 bases fit TRBD2. Germline CDR1 and CDR2: SGHNT and YYREEE (reference sequence). The junction had 1 base not matched to a gene; V was cut back by 3 bases and J by 0 bases. This CDR3 is built from 17 residues. The CDR3 loop reads CASSSGLAGGSTDTQYF. The DNA of the CDR3 is TGTGCCAGCAGCTCGGGACTAGCGGGGGGGAGCACAGATACGCAGTATTTT.

There are many counts of this clonotype. The chain carries TRBV5-1 and TRBJ2-3, with TRBD2 matching over 10 bases. The CDR3 is 16 residues long. The V segment lost 3 bases and the J segment 2 bases; nucleotides outside the gene matches: 6. CDR1 SGHRS and CDR2 YFSETQ come from the germline V gene. In DNA, the CDR3 is TGCGCCAGCAGCTCGATACTAGCGGGGATCACAGATACGCAGTATTTT. Its protein is CASSSILAGITDTQYF.

This clonotype was seen at least ten times. The genes are TRBV30 and TRBJ2-1; 8 bases agree with TRBD2. Losses at the gene ends were 0 bases for V and 7 bases for J; bases not matched to a gene: 11. This CDR3 has 16 residues. Germline V gene sequence: CDR1 GTSNPN, CDR2 SVGIG (reference sequence). The CDR3 spells CAWSVGMVAGLNEQFF. Written as DNA, the CDR3 is TGTGCCTGGAGTGTAGGTATGGTAGCGGGGCTGAATGAGCAGTTCTTC. Looking up the rest from reference TRBV30 and TRBJ2-1 gives the full variable domain: SQTIHQWPATLVQPVGSPLSLECTVEGTSNPNLYWYRQAAGRGLQLLFYSVGIGQISSEVPQNLSASRPQDRQFILSSKKLLLSDSGFYLCAWSVGMVAGLNEQFFGPGTRLTVL.

This clonotype was seen ten or more times. V and J are TRBV6-4 and TRBJ2-1, with 7 positions matching TRBD2. CDR3 length: 15 residues. Germline CDR1 is MRHNA and CDR2 is SNTAGT. The V gene end was trimmed by 6 bases and the J gene end by 4 bases; junction bases not matched to a gene: 9. CDR3 in amino acids: CASSDVSGAYNEQFF. DNA of the CDR3: TGTGCCAGCAGCGACGTGAGCGGGGCATACAATGAGCAGTTCTTC.

In this sample, this clonotype turned up many times. CDR3 sequence (DNA): TGTGCCAGCAGTTACGGGAGGGGTGCAACTAATGAAAAACTGTTTTTT. It encodes CASSYGRGATNEKLFF. The rearrangement joins TRBV6-5 to TRBJ1-4, with D possibly TRBD1 on 5 matching bases. Germline V gives CDR1 MNHEY, CDR2 SVGAGI. Trimming left V 2 bases short and J 0 bases short, with 10 bases between. The CDR3 totals 16 residues.

The chain joins TRBV9 to TRBJ1-2; D possibly corresponds to TRBD1 (5 bases). The CDR3 runs to 11 residues. V gave up 3 bases and J gave up 11 bases, with 11 bases separating them. The germline CDR1 and CDR2 sequences are SGDLS and YYNGEE. DNA for the CDR3: TGTGCCAGCAGCGCCAATGACAGATACACCTTC. Its protein product is CASSANDRYTF.

There are a few counts of this clonotype. The chain has TRBV7-8 and TRBJ1-2, with 10 bases identical to TRBD1. This CDR3 is 16 amino acids long. The V gene's germline CDR1 is SGHVS and CDR2 FQNEAQ. The J segment lost 4 bases and the V segment lost 5 bases, leaving 10 bases of the junction unmatched. CDR3 sequence (DNA): TGTGCCAGCAGCCTTACGGGACAGGGGATCGGCTATGGCTACACCTTC. It translates to CASSLTGQGIGYGYTF.

This clonotype appeared many times. V is TRBV6-4 and J is TRBJ2-7; 9 positions agree with TRBD2. V gave up 0 bases and J gave up 2 bases; unmatched junction bases: 5. This CDR3 spans 16 amino acids. Looked up from germline, CDR1 is MRHNA and CDR2 is SNTAGT. The CDR3 loop reads CASSDSKRGEPYEQYF. DNA for the CDR3: TGTGCCAGCAGTGACTCAAAGCGGGGGGAGCCCTACGAGCAGTACTTC.

This clonotype showed up just a few times. The J gene is TRBJ2-3, the V gene TRBV9, with a possible D match to TRBD1 (5 bases). Germline V CDR1 and CDR2: SGDLS, YYNGEE. V was cut by 0 bases and J by 2 bases, with 10 bases left in between. The length of the CDR3 is 15 residues. The chain's CDR3 is CASSVAPRDTDTQYF. The CDR3 bases are TGTGCCAGCAGCGTAGCTCCCAGGGACACAGATACGCAGTATTTT.

This clonotype occurred many times. The V call is TRBV3-1, the J call TRBJ1-5, with D unresolved. The CDR3 is 14 residues long. Between the trimmed V and J ends, which lost 3 bases and 1 base, there was a span of 7 bases. The V gene's germline CDR1 is LGHDT and CDR2 YNNKEL (reference sequence). CDR3 residues: CASSQGGSNQPQHF. In DNA, the CDR3 is TGTGCCAGCAGCCAGGGAGGGAGCAATCAGCCCCAGCATTTT.

This clonotype came up many times. The V gene is TRBV28, the J gene TRBJ1-2; unclear D gene. CDR1 and CDR2 (germline): MDHEN, SYDVKM. V was cut by 6 bases and J by 4 bases, with 3 bases left in between. This CDR3 is built from 10 residues. The chain's CDR3 is CASRSYGYTF. CDR3 DNA sequence: TGTGCCAGCAGGTCCTATGGCTACACCTTC.

A word on this clonotype: Since a much larger clone is just one base distant, this may be a read error. The rearrangement uses TRBV7-9 and TRBJ1-6, with a possible D match to TRBD1 (5 bases). CDR1 is SEHNR, CDR2 FQNEAQ, per germline (reference sequence). This CDR3 is 16 amino acids long. Trimming removed 7 bases at V and 7 bases at J, with 20 bases between. CDR3 residues: CASNYAGGGRNSPLHF. The CDR3 DNA sequence: TGTGCCAGCAACTACGCCGGGGGAGGGAGGAATTCACCCCTCCACTTT.

Ten or more counts support this clonotype. CDR3 residues: CASSLDGGNYGYTF. As DNA, the CDR3 is TGTGCCAGCAGTCTGGACGGGGGGAACTATGGCTACACCTTC. The chain combines TRBV6-2 or TRBV6-3 with TRBJ1-2; D might be TRBD1 (5 bases). This CDR3 is 14 amino acids long. Germline V gene data show CDR1 as MNHEY and CDR2 as SVGEGT. V was pared by 5 bases and J by 2 bases, with 12 bases between.

This chain links TRBV6-5 with TRBJ1-1, with a tentative D call TRBD1 (5 bases). CDR1 and CDR2 (germline): MNHEY, SVGAGI. V lost 0 bases and J 0 bases, leaving 17 bases between the germline ends. This CDR3 region has 18 residues. CDR3 residues: CASSYSELWGPLNTEAFF. CDR3 nucleotide sequence: TGTGCCAGCAGTTACTCCGAACTTTGGGGACCGCTGAACACTGAAGCTTTCTTT.